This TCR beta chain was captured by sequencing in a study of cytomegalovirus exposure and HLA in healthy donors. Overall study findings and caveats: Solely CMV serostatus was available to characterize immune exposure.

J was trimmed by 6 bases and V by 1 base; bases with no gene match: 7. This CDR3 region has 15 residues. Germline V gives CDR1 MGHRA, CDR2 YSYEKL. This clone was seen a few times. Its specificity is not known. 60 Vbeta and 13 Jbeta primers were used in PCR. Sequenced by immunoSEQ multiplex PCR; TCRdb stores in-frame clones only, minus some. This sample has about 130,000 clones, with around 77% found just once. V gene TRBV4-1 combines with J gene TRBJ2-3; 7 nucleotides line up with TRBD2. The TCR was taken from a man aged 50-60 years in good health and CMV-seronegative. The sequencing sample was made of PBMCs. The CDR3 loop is CASSQAGLDGDTQYF. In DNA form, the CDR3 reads TGCGCCAGCAGCCAAGCAGGACTAGATGGGGATACGCAGTATTTT.